This T cell receptor (beta chain) was sequenced in a study of blood T cell repertoires in COVID-19 (dated by TCRdb to 2018 to 2020). With regard to the full study: Samples covering the acute and convalescent phases of COVID-19 were provided by collaborators in the United States, Italy and Spain. A freely available public database, intended as a resource for researchers studying the immune response to SARS-CoV-2, is where the repertoires were released. The samples were drawn from two sources: the first 160 participants of the ongoing ImmuneRACE study, and about 1,300 subjects contributed by 6 global collaborators. HLA class I and class II types, where available, came from metadata supplied by the sample provider rather than from assay-based typing. Deeply sampled blood TCRbeta repertoires from subjects exposed to, actively infected with, or recovered from COVID-19 were included in the dataset. The prospective study material was composed of cDNA or gDNA derived from T cells, B-cell-depleted T cells, or PBMCs. The sample metadata nearly always contained a de-identified subject ID, COVID-19 status, age in years and sex.

In Seattle, one collaborating source enrolled patients while the infection was active and tracked those patients longitudinally over the course of disease. Each collaborating institution followed its own protocols to collect whole blood in K2EDTA tubes. For TCRbeta analysis, collaborators shipped samples in one of three forms: frozen whole blood, isolated PBMCs, or DNA extracted from either of those sample types. As regards this clone: It has no known antigen specificity. No base quality values were provided; no much bigger clone lies one nucleotide off.

TCRbeta CDR3 regions were amplified from genomic DNA by means of the immunoSEQ Assay, a bias-controlled multiplex PCR. Per the original workflow: Within the assay, amplification of reference gene primers was used to estimate how many nucleated cells each sample contained. Sequence reads were collapsed and filtered to measure the absolute abundance of every unique TCRbeta CDR3 rearrangement. For each sample, productive Simpson clonality was calculated by taking the square root of Simpson's diversity index across productive rearrangements. Sourced from immuneACCESS, this table was stored by TCRdb with only in-frame sequences that have V and J called. A share of the clones is absent; for the studies checked, an unresolved V gene accounts for under half, and the remainder has no known explanation. V, J and clone size reflect that table, while D and trimming were determined from the DNA. Recorded for this sample are 200,000 to 250,000 clones; approximately 90% of them occurred a single time. Of the sample, 5% to 6.5% is held by the ten largest clones.

Broader findings and caveats from the paper: How much clinical and demographic metadata was included differed by source and by participant, and the metadata was provided uncurated.

V and J are truncated by 3 bases and 4 bases respectively, leaving an intervening sequence of 16 bases. The germline V gene (reference sequence) gives CDR1 as SGHNT and CDR2 as YYREEE. Reading from cysteine to phenylalanine, the CDR3 counts 15 amino acids. Only the CDR3 DNA is retained, 45 bases long and in frame from the first base. Sequencing used peripheral blood. The chain is assembled from TRBV5-4 and TRBJ1-2; a tentative D call is TRBD1 (6 bases match). This sequence originates from a young woman with COVID-19, enrolled during active disease. CDR3 reads: CASSSDREGGYGYTF. The bases read TGTGCCAGCAGCTCGGACAGAGAAGGTGGCTATGGCTACACCTTC.